This T cell receptor beta chain is drawn from a study of blood T cell repertoires in COVID-19. Study as a whole: Donors in the United States, Italy and Spain gave samples during acute or convalescent COVID-19.

In its sample, this clone was seen a few times. Profiled with immunoSEQ multiplex PCR; TCRdb holds only in-frame clones, not every one. The data hold around 140,000 clones, with roughly 84% observed a single time. Losses at the gene ends were 2 bases for V and 3 bases for J; bases not matched to a gene: 5. This CDR3 is built from 15 residues. Looked up from germline, CDR1 is SGHAT and CDR2 is FQNNGV. The chain recombines TRBV11-2 with TRBJ2-7, with 9 nucleotides matching TRBD1. The sequenced sample consisted of peripheral blood. The TCR was taken from a human donor in a cohort sampled during active COVID-19. In nucleotides, the CDR3 is TGTGCCAGCAGCTTATCCGGGACAGGGAACTACGAGCAGTACGTC. Its protein product is CASSLSGTGNYEQYV.